This T cell receptor beta chain appears in the sequencing data of a study of radiation and T cells in renal cell carcinoma. Broader study findings: Irradiated tumors held more dominant CDR3 motifs than control tumors.

Treatment indicated: treatment-naive control, cytoreductive nephrectomy. Control tumors came from treatment-naive patients without prior radiation. Clear cell pathology was present in this patient's renal cell carcinoma. Control tumors came from 4 females and under 14 males, aged 40 to 82. Looked up from germline, CDR1 is LNHDA and CDR2 is SQIVND (reference sequence). Trimming cost V 4 bases and J 10 bases; bases outside gene matches: 8. CDR3 size: 15 residues. With respect to this clone: Its antigen is unknown.

The data were produced by immunoSEQ multiplex PCR, yet TCRdb's version contains in-frame clones alone and is incomplete. The sample records 10,000 to 15,000 clones, about 61% being singletons. This clonotype was obtained from a woman of 80 years or more with renal cell carcinoma. The source was tumor tissue, collected from a patient whose treatment was nephrectomy without radiotherapy. The chain couples TRBV19 to TRBJ2-1; 12 positions match TRBD2. The CDR3 spells CASSTRLAGASEQFF. Here the CDR3 DNA reads TGTGCCAGTAGTACCCGACTAGCGGGGGCCTCCGAGCAGTTCTTC.